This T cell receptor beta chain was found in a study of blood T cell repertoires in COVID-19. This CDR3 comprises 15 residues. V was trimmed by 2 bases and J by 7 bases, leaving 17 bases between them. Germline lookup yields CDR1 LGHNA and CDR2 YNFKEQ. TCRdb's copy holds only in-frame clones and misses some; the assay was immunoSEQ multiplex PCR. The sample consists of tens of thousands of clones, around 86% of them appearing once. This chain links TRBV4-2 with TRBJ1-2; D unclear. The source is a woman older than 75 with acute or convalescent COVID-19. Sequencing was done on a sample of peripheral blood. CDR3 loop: CASSQKDQRSGGYTF. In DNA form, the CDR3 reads TGTGCCAGCAGCCAAAAGGATCAGCGATCGGGTGGCTACACCTTC.